The TCR beta chain described here comes from a study of T cells in Graves' hyperthyroidism and ophthalmopathy. Study-wide findings and caveats: In the blood, most expanded thyroid clonotypes above 0.001 appeared as well. Model predictions of ophthalmopathy came a median approximately 6.8 months before onset.

The diagnostic basis comprised clinical symptoms, serum thyroxine and TRAb, thyroid ultrasound and orbital computed tomography. PBMCs came from over 8.5 ml fresh peripheral blood. This clonotype was seen at least ten times. Its antigen is unknown. The CDR3 covers 14 residues. V shed 0 bases and J shed 0 bases, with 9 bases lying between them. The germline gives CDR1 DFQATT, CDR2 SNEGSKA (reference sequence). TCR beta CDR3 regions were amplified from RNA transcripts. First-round RT-PCR targeting the TCR CDR3 was performed with the HTBI primer set. In TCRdb, the multiplex PCR reads were re-called with MiXCR into one record per CDR3 protein. The data hold about 350,000 distinct CDR3 sequences, with approximately 14% observed a single time.

The chain is built from TRBV20-1 and TRBJ2-7; D remains ambiguous. This sequence was found in a woman aged 30 to 39 with Graves' hyperthyroidism. Sequenced input: blood. The DNA of the CDR3 is TGCAGTGCTAGAGACCTCTGGAGCTCCTACGAGCAGTACTTC. Protein sequence: CSARDLWSSYEQYF.